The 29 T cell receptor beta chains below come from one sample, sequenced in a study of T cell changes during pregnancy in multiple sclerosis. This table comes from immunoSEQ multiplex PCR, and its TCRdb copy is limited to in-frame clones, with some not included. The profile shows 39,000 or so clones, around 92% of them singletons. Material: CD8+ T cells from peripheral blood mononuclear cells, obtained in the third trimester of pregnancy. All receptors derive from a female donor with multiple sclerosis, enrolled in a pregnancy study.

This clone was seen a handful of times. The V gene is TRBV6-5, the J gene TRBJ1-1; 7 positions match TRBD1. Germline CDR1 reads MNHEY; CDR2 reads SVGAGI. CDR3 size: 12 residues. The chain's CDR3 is CATWTGNTEAFF. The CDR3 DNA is TGTGCGACCTGGACAGGGAACACTGAAGCTTTCTTT.

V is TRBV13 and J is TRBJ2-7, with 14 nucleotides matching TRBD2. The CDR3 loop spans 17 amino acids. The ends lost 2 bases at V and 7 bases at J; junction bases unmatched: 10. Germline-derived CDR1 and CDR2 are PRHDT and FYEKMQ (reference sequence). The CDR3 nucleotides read TGTGCCAGCAGCTTAACGACTAGCGGGAGGGCCGGGGGGGAGCAGTACTTC. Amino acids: CASSLTTSGRAGGEQYF. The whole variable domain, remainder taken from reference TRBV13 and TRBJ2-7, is AAGVIQSPRHLIKEKRETATLKCYPIPRHDTVYWYQQGPGQDPQFLISFYEKMQSDKGSIPDRFSAQQFSDYHSELNMSSLELGDSALYFCASSLTTSGRAGGEQYFGPGTRLTVT.

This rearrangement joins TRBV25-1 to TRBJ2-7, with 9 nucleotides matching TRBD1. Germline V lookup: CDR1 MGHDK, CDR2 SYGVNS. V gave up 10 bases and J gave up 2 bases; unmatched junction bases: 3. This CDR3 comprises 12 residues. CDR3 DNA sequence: TGTGCCACGGGACAGGGTACCTACGAGCAGTACTTC. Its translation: CATGQGTYEQYF.

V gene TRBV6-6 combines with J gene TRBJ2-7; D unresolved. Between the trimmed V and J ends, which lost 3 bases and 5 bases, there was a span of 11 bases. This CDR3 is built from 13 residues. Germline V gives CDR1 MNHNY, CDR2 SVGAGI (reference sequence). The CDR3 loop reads CASSYTVSHEQYF. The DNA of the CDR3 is TGTGCCAGCAGTTATACAGTATCCCACGAGCAGTACTTC.

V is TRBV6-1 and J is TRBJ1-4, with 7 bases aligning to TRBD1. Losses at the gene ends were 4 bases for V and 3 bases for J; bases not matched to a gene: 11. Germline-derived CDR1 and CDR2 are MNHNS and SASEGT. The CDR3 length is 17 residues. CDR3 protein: CASSVSDYRGPNEKLFF. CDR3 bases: TGTGCCAGCAGTGTTTCCGACTACAGGGGACCTAATGAAAAACTGTTTTTT.

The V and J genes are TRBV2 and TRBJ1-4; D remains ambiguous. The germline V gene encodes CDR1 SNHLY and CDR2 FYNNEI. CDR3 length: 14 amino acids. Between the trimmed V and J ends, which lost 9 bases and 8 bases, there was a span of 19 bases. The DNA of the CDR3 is TGTGCCAGTAGGAGAACGGGGTCGTTCGAAAAACTGTTTTTT. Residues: CASRRTGSFEKLFF.

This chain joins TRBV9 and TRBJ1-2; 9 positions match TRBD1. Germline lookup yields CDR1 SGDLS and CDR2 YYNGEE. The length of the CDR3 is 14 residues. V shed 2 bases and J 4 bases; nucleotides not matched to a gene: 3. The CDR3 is CASSVGTGTYGYTF. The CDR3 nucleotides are TGTGCCAGCAGCGTGGGGACAGGGACCTATGGCTACACCTTC.

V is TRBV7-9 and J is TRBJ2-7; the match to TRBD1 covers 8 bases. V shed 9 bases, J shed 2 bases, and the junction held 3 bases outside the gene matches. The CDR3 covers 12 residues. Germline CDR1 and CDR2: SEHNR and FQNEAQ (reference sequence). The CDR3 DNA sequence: TGTGCCAGTAGACAGGGGACCTACGAGCAGTACTTC. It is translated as CASRQGTYEQYF. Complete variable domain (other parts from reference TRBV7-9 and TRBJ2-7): DTGVSQNPRHKITKRGQNVTFRCDPISEHNRLYWYRQTLGQGPEFLTYFQNEAQLEKSRLLSDRFSAERPKGSFSTLEIQRTEQGDSAMYLCASRQGTYEQYFGPGTRLTVT.

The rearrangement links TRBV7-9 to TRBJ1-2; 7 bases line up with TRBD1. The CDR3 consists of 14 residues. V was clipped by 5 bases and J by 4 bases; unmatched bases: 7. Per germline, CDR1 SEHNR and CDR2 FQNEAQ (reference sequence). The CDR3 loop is CASSPSGTVYGYTF. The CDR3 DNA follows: TGTGCCAGCAGCCCAAGTGGGACAGTCTATGGCTACACCTTC.

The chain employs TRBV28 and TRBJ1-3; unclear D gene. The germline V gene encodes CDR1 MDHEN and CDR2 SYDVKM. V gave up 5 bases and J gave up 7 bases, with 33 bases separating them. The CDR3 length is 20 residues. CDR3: CASSVGLGNSFLRSNNTIYF. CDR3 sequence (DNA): TGTGCCAGCAGTGTCGGACTGGGGAACTCTTTTCTTCGATCGAACAACACCATATATTTT. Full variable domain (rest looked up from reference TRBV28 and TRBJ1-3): DVKVTQSSRYLVKRTGEKVFLECVQDMDHENMFWYRQDPGLGLRLIYFSYDVKMKEKGDIPEGYSVSREKKERFSLILESASTNQTSMYLCASSVGLGNSFLRSNNTIYFGEGSWLTVV.

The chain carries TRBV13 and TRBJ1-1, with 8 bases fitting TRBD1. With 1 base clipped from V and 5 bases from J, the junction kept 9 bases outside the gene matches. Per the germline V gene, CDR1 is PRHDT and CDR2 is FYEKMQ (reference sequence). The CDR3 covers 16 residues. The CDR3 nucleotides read TGTGCCAGCAGCTTAGAGCAGGGGGCGAGGTGGACTGAAGCTTTCTTT. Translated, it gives CASSLEQGARWTEAFF.

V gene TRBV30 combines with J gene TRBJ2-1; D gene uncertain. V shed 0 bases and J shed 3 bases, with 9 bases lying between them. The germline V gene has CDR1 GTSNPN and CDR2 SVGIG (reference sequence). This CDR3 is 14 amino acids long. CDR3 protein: CAWSVLSSYNEQFF. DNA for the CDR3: TGTGCCTGGAGTGTCCTTTCGAGCTACAATGAGCAGTTCTTC.

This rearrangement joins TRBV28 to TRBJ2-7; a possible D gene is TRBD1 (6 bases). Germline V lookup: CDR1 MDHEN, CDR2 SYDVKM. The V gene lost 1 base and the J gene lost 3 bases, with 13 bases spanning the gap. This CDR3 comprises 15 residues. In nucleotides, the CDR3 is TGTGCCAGCAGTTTATTGGCAGACAGGTACTACGAGCAGTACTTC. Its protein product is CASSLLADRYYEQYF.

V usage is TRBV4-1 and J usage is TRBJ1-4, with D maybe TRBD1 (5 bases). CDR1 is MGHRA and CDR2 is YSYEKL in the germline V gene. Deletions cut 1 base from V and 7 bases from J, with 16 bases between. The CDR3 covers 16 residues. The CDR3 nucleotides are TGCGCCAGCAGCCAAGCTTGGGGGGGGGAGCGTGAAAAACTGTTTTTT. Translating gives CASSQAWGGEREKLFF.

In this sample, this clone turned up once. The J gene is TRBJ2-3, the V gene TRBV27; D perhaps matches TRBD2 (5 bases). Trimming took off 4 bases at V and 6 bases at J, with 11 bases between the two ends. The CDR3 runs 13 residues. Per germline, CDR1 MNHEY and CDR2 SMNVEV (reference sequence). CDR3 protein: CASSSGMRDTQYF. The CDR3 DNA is TGTGCCAGCAGTTCCGGGATGAGGGATACGCAGTATTTT.

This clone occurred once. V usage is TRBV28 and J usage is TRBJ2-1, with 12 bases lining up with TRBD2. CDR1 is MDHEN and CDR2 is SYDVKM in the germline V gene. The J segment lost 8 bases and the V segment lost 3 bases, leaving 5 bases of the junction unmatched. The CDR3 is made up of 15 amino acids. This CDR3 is CASSFRTSGNDEQFF. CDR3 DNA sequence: TGTGCCAGCAGTTTTCGGACTAGCGGGAATGATGAGCAGTTCTTC. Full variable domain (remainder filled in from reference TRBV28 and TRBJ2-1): DVKVTQSSRYLVKRTGEKVFLECVQDMDHENMFWYRQDPGLGLRLIYFSYDVKMKEKGDIPEGYSVSREKKERFSLILESASTNQTSMYLCASSFRTSGNDEQFFGPGTRLTVL.

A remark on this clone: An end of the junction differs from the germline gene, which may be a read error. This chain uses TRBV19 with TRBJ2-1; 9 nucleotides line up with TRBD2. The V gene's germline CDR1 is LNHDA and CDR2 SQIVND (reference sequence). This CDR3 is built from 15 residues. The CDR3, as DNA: TGTGCCAGTACTATAGCGGGAGCGTCCTACAATGAGCAGTTCTTC. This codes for CASTIAGASYNEQFF.

This chain's CDR3 is CASTMGLAVNEQFF. In nucleotides, the CDR3 is TGTGCCAGCACCATGGGACTAGCCGTCAATGAGCAGTTCTTC. This chain joins TRBV7-6 and TRBJ2-1; 9 bases line up with TRBD2. CDR1 and CDR2 from the germline V gene are SGHVS and FNYEAQ. This CDR3 comprises 14 residues. Trimming cost V 7 bases and J 6 bases; bases outside gene matches: 7.

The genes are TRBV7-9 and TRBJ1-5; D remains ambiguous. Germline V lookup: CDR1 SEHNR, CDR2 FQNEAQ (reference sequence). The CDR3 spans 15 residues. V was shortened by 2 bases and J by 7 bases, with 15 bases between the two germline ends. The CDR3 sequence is CASSLSALGDQPQHF. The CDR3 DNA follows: TGTGCCAGCAGCTTATCGGCCCTGGGAGACCAGCCCCAGCATTTT.

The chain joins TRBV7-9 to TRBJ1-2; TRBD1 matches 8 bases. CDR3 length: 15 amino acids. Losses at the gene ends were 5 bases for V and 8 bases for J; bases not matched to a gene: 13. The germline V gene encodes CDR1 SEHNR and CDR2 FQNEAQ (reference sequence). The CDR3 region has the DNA TGTGCCAGCAGCCCGACCGGGGACAGGCTCCAGGGCTACACCTTC. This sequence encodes CASSPTGDRLQGYTF.

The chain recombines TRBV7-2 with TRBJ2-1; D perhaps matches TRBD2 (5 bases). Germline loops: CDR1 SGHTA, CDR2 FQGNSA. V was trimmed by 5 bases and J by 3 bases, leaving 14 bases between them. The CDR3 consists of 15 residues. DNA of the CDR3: TGTGCCAGCAGCCCCGGGCGAGGGCGCTACAATGAGCAGTTCTTC. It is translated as CASSPGRGRYNEQFF.

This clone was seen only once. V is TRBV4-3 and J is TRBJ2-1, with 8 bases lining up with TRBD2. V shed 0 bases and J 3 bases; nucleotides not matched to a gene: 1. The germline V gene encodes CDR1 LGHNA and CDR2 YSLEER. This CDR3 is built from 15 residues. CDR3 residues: CASSQDSGSYNEQFF. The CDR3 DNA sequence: TGCGCCAGCAGCCAAGACAGCGGGAGCTACAATGAGCAGTTCTTC.

The CDR3 DNA reads TGTGCCAGCTCACCCGACAGGGAAGAAAAACTGTTTTTT. Translation: CASSPDREEKLFF. V and J are TRBV18 and TRBJ1-4; the match to TRBD1 covers 7 bases. With V trimmed by 3 bases and J by 8 bases, 3 bases remained unmatched. CDR3 length: 13 amino acids. CDR1 and CDR2 (germline): KGHSH, LQKENI.

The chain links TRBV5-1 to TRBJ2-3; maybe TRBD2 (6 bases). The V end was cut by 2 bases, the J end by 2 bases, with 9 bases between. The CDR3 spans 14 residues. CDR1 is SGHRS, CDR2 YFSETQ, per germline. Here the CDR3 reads CASSLGLNTDTQYF. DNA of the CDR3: TGCGCCAGCAGCTTAGGACTAAACACAGATACGCAGTATTTT.

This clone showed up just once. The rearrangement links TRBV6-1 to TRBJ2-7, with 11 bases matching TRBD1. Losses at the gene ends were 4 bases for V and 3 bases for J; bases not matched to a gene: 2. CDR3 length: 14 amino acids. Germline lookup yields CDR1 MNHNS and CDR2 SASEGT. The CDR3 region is CASSAGTGGYEQYF. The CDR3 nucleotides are TGTGCCAGCAGTGCCGGGACAGGGGGCTACGAGCAGTACTTC.

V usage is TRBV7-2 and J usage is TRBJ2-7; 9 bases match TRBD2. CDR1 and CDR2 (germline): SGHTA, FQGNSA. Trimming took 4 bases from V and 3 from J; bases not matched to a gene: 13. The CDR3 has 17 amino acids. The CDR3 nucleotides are TGTGCCAGCAGCTCCCAACAAGGACTAGCGAAGGGCTACGAGCAGTACTTC. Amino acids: CASSSQQGLAKGYEQYF.

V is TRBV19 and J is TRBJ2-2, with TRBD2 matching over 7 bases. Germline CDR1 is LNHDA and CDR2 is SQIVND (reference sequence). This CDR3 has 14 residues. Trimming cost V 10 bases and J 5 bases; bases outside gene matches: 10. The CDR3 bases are TGTGCCACCCTAAAGGCGCGGGGGACCGGGGAGCTGTTTTTT. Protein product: CATLKARGTGELFF.

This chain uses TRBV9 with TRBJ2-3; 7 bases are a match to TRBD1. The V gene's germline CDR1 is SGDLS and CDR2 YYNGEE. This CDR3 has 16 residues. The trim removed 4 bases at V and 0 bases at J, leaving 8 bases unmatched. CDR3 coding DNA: TGTGCCAGCAGCATAGATGACAGGGATAGCACAGATACGCAGTATTTT. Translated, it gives CASSIDDRDSTDTQYF.

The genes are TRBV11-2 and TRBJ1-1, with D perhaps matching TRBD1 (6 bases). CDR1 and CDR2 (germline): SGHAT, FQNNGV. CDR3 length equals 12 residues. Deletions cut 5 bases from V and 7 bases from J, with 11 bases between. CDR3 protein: CASSHWTVEAFF. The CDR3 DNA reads TGTGCCAGCAGCCACTGGACAGTTGAAGCTTTCTTT.